One and the same sample provided the 24 T cell receptor beta chains below, sequenced in a study of breast tumors, draining lymph nodes, adjacent tissues. One entry per CDR3 protein, called by TCRdb with MiXCR from the multiplex PCR reads. Among 83,000 or so distinct CDR3 sequences, approximately 19% were seen once, and the ten largest hold 2% to 3%. The lymph nodes were axillary draining lymph nodes from breast cancer patients. The sequenced sample was axillary lymph node tissue. These receptors were collected from a female donor with breast cancer. Some clones in this sample may be carry-over from other donors' samples.

This clonotype has only a few counts. A read error may be the cause here, since a much bigger clone is one base away. The V and J genes are TRBV6-2 or TRBV6-3 and TRBJ2-7, with 9 nucleotides matching TRBD1. CDR1 and CDR2 from the germline V gene are MNHEY and SVGEGT. V lost 2 bases and J lost 4; bases outside the gene matches: 9. CDR3 length: 16 residues. In nucleotides, the CDR3 is TGTGCCAGCAGTTACAAGCCGGGACAGGGACCTTACGAGCAGTACTTC. Its protein product is CASSYKPGQGPYEQYF.

This clonotype was counted at least ten times. The chain recombines TRBV4-1 with TRBJ2-1; TRBD2 matches 7 bases. Germline-derived CDR1 and CDR2 are MGHRA and YSYEKL. The trim removed 6 bases at V and 4 bases at J, leaving 3 bases unmatched. The CDR3 is 13 residues long. The CDR3 DNA sequence: TGCGCCAGCAGGGGAGCGGGATACAATGAGCAGTTCTTC. This sequence encodes CASRGAGYNEQFF.

This clonotype was picked up a small number of times. The chain employs TRBV6-2 or TRBV6-3 and TRBJ2-3; a possible D gene is TRBD1 (6 bases). V was shortened by 2 bases and J by 4 bases, with 13 bases between the two germline ends. Germline V CDR1 and CDR2: MNHEY, SVGEGT. CDR3 length: 15 amino acids. The DNA for the CDR3 is TGTGCCAGCAGTTACCCTACAGGGTATCCAGATACGCAGTATTTT. Amino acids: CASSYPTGYPDTQYF.

This clonotype was counted at least ten times. V and J are TRBV20-1 and TRBJ2-7; D is perhaps TRBD1 (6 bases). The length of the CDR3 is 13 residues. The V gene lost 5 bases and the J gene lost 6 bases, with 17 bases spanning the gap. Looked up from germline, CDR1 is DFQATT and CDR2 is SNEGSKA (reference sequence). This chain's CDR3 is CSASRDNLGEQYF. CDR3 nucleotides: TGCAGTGCTTCCCGGGACAACCTCGGCGAGCAGTACTTC.

This clonotype was observed many times. This chain links TRBV5-1 with TRBJ2-3; no clear D gene. This CDR3 comprises 14 residues. V was trimmed by 1 base and J by 2 bases, leaving 8 bases between them. CDR1 is SGHRS and CDR2 is YFSETQ in the germline V gene. DNA for the CDR3: TGCGCCAGCAGCTTGCAGGTTTCCACAGATACGCAGTATTTT. Residues: CASSLQVSTDTQYF.

The table lists this clonotype with a few counts. This may come from a read error, since a much larger clone is one base off. The chain uses TRBV24-1 and TRBJ2-5; 9 nucleotides line up with TRBD1. The CDR3 covers 17 residues. Germline V gene sequence: CDR1 KGHDR, CDR2 SFDVKD. CDR3 region: CATSDQKGQGREEAQYF. CDR3 DNA sequence: TGTGCCACCAGTGACCAAAAAGGACAGGGGAGAGAAGAGGCCCAGTACTTC.

The chain employs TRBV11-1 and TRBJ2-6; D may be TRBD1 (7 bases). The germline V and J ends were trimmed by 5 bases and 0 bases, with 20 bases remaining between them. In germline, CDR1 is SGHAT, CDR2 FQDESV (reference sequence). CDR3 length: 19 residues. In nucleotides, the CDR3 is TGTGCCAGCAGCGCGGACAGGACTATGAGAATCTCTGGGGCCAACGTCCTGACTTTC. It is translated as CASSADRTMRISGANVLTF.

This clonotype came up many times. This sequence joins TRBV4-3 and TRBJ2-3; weak D call: TRBD2 (6 bases). This CDR3 is built from 14 residues. From germline, CDR1 is LGHNA and CDR2 YSLEER. V was clipped by 4 bases and J by 4 bases, with 12 bases between them. The CDR3 reads CASSPRGGPDTQYF. CDR3 DNA sequence: TGCGCCAGCAGCCCGAGGGGAGGCCCAGATACGCAGTATTTT.

The chain links TRBV7-2 to TRBJ2-7; D gene unclear. The V and J ends lost 8 bases and 6 bases respectively, with 20 bases between them. The germline V gene has CDR1 SGHTA and CDR2 FQGNSA. The CDR3 runs to 14 residues. CDR3 amino acids: CASRLQGALGEQYF. The CDR3 coding sequence is TGTGCCAGCCGCCTCCAAGGAGCGCTCGGCGAGCAGTACTTC.

This clonotype came up many times. The chain joins TRBV2 to TRBJ2-7, with 8 bases that match TRBD2. Germline V gives CDR1 SNHLY, CDR2 FYNNEI. CDR3 size: 12 residues. The V gene end was trimmed by 6 bases and the J gene end by 3 bases; junction bases not matched to a gene: 1. CDR3 bases: TGTGCCAGCAGGGGGACTAGCTACGAGCAGTACTTC. It yields the protein CASRGTSYEQYF. The full variable domain, with the rest looked up from reference TRBV2 and TRBJ2-7, is EPEVTQTPSHQVTQMGQEVILRCVPISNHLYFYWYRQILGQKVEFLVSFYNNEISEKSEIFDDQFSVERPDGSNFTLKIRSTKLEDSAMYFCASRGTSYEQYFGPGTRLTVT.

The sample holds many counts of this clonotype. The DNA of the CDR3 is TGTGCCAGCAGTGACTTAGCGGGAGGAAGTGGCAATGAGCAGTTCTTC. Its protein is CASSDLAGGSGNEQFF. This chain connects TRBV25-1 to TRBJ2-1; 10 nucleotides line up with TRBD2. V was pared by 3 bases and J by 6 bases, with 8 bases of the junction left unmatched. This CDR3 comprises 16 residues. The germline CDR1 and CDR2 sequences are MGHDK and SYGVNS. Supplemented by reference TRBV25-1 and TRBJ2-1, the full variable domain reads EADIYQTPRYLVIGTGKKITLECSQTMGHDKMYWYQQDPGMELHLIHYSYGVNSTEKGDLSSESTVSRIRTEHFPLTLESARPSHTSQYLCASSDLAGGSGNEQFFGPGTRLTVL.

For this clonotype: Lacking the conserved final phenylalanine or tryptophan, this CDR3 likely reflects a read error. V is TRBV29-1 and J is TRBJ2-1; the D call may be TRBD1 or TRBD2 (6 bases each). The CDR3 sequence is 13 residues long. Trimming pared 7 bases from V and 8 bases from J, leaving 18 bases between. Germline values: CDR1 SQVTM, CDR2 ANQGSEA. The CDR3 sequence is CSANRGPGDEQFL. CDR3 in DNA: TGCAGCGCTAACCGGGGGCCGGGCGATGAGCAGTTCCTC.

As for this clonotype: At one end, the junction sequence differs from germline, possibly due to a read error. This chain uses TRBV9 with TRBJ2-2, with 12 bases aligning to TRBD1. The CDR3 length is 18 residues. In germline, CDR1 is SGDLS, CDR2 YYNGEE. CDR3 nucleotides: TGTACCAGCAGCGTCGCTCCGGGACAGGGGGCTTGGGGCGGGGAGCTGTTTTTT. It is translated as CTSSVAPGQGAWGGELFF.

Points on this clonotype: A much larger clone lies one base from this, so it may be a read error. The V call is TRBV6-2 or TRBV6-3, the J call TRBJ2-3; 7 bases are shared with TRBD2. Germline V gives CDR1 MNHEY, CDR2 SVGEGT. V was pared by 4 bases and J by 5 bases, with 12 bases of the junction left unmatched. The CDR3 extends over 16 amino acids. In nucleotides, the CDR3 is TGTGCCAGCAGTTCCGGGGCTAGCGGAGGAGGAGATACGCAGTATTTT. It codes for CASSSGASGGGDTQYF.

There are a few counts of this clonotype. The chain's CDR3 is CAWRRTVLSEQYF. CDR3 sequence (DNA): TGTGCCTGGAGAAGGACCGTTCTTTCCGAGCAGTACTTC. The chain uses TRBV30 and TRBJ2-7; unclear D gene. Germline CDR1 and CDR2: GTSNPN and SVGIG (reference sequence). This CDR3 is 13 amino acids long. The V end lost 3 bases, the J end lost 6 bases, and 15 bases lay between the germline ends.

Comment on this clonotype: A single base separates this from a much larger clone, so it may be a read error. CDR3 loop: CSAIGGGGYGYTF. CDR3 nucleotides: TGCAGTGCTATAGGGGGGGGAGGCTATGGCTACACCTTC. V usage is TRBV20-1 and J usage is TRBJ1-2; possible D gene TRBD1, 6 bases. With 4 bases removed from V and 4 bases from J, the gap between germline ends came to 13 bases. CDR3 length: 13 amino acids. Germline-derived CDR1 and CDR2 are DFQATT and SNEGSKA (reference sequence).

With respect to this clonotype: A much larger clone lies a single base off, so this may be a read error. Likely a read error: the CDR3 ends without its conserved phenylalanine or tryptophan. The gene calls are TRBV9 and TRBJ2-7; D is possibly TRBD2 (6 bases). There are 14 residues in the CDR3. Trimming pared 1 base from V and 2 bases from J, leaving 10 bases between. The germline V gene has CDR1 SGDLS and CDR2 YYNGEE. The DNA for the CDR3 is TGTGCCAGCAGCGTAACGTGGGGGGCCTACGAGCAGTACCTC. This sequence encodes CASSVTWGAYEQYL.

This clonotype was counted many times. For the CDR3, the DNA is TGTGCCAGCAGCTCAGGACAGGTGATAGGTACGCAGTATTTT. Translating it yields CASSSGQVIGTQYF. J is TRBJ2-3 and V is TRBV7-2; TRBD1 agrees at 7 bases. This CDR3 contains 14 residues. V was pared by 4 bases and J by 8 bases, with 9 bases of the junction left unmatched. CDR1 and CDR2 (germline): SGHTA, FQGNSA. The full variable domain, with the rest looked up from reference TRBV7-2 and TRBJ2-3, is GAGVSQSPSNKVTEKGKDVELRCDPISGHTALYWYRQSLGQGLEFLIYFQGNSAPDKSGLPSDRFSAERTGGSVSTLTIQRTQQEDSAVYLCASSSGQVIGTQYFGPGTRLTVL.

The table lists this clonotype with many counts. The chain couples TRBV7-2 to TRBJ2-7; no reliable D call. The CDR3 runs 13 residues. Looked up from germline, CDR1 is SGHTA and CDR2 is FQGNSA. V lost 5 bases, J lost 2 bases, and 10 bases lay in between. The CDR3 here is CASSPRYPYEQYF. In DNA form, the CDR3 reads TGTGCCAGCAGCCCCCGATACCCCTACGAGCAGTACTTC.

About this clonotype itself: This may be a read error: a much more frequent sequence differs by one nucleotide. The J gene is TRBJ2-3, the V gene TRBV4-3, with 11 bases that match TRBD2. The V and J ends lost 0 bases and 6 bases, in that order; junction bases with no gene match: 11. This CDR3 region has 18 residues. Germline CDR1 is LGHNA and CDR2 is YSLEER. This CDR3 is CASSQDGTSGGGGDTQYF. The CDR3 coding sequence is TGCGCCAGCAGCCAAGATGGAACTAGCGGGGGAGGGGGGGATACGCAGTATTTT.

For this clonotype: A read error is possible here, since a much larger clone lies one base away. The CDR3 protein is CASIVAGTKETQYF. CDR3 nucleotide sequence: TGTGCCAGCATTGTGGCAGGGACTAAAGAGACCCAGTACTTC. This chain links TRBV6-1 with TRBJ2-5; 7 positions match TRBD2. V lost 7 bases and J lost 3; bases outside the gene matches: 8. Germline CDR1 and CDR2: MNHNS and SASEGT. The CDR3 length is 14 residues.

The sample holds many counts of this clonotype. The J gene is TRBJ2-1, the V gene TRBV7-3; 7 bases agree with TRBD1. This CDR3 comprises 13 residues. The V gene's germline CDR1 is SGHTA and CDR2 FQGTGA. The V and J ends lost 5 bases and 7 bases, in that order; junction bases with no gene match: 5. This chain's CDR3 is CASSPPDRNEQFF. In DNA, the CDR3 is TGTGCCAGCAGCCCACCGGACAGGAATGAGCAGTTCTTC. Supplemented by reference TRBV7-3 and TRBJ2-1, the full variable domain reads GAGVSQTPSNKVTEKGKYVELRCDPISGHTALYWYRQSLGQGPEFLIYFQGTGAADDSGLPNDRFFAVRPEGSVSTLKIQRTERGDSAVYLCASSPPDRNEQFFGPGTRLTVL.

This clonotype has a count of ten or more. The chain uses TRBV12-3 or TRBV12-4 and TRBJ2-7, with D possibly matching TRBD2 (5 bases). Trimming removed 5 bases at V and 6 bases at J, with 14 bases between. This CDR3 has 13 amino acids. CDR3 sequence: CASSVTPGGEQYF. DNA for the CDR3: TGTGCCAGCAGTGTGACTCCCGGAGGCGAGCAGTACTTC.

The chain combines TRBV10-3 with TRBJ2-7, with 12 bases identical to TRBD2. CDR3 size: 16 residues. The germline gives CDR1 ENHRY, CDR2 SYGVKD. Losses at the gene ends were 10 bases for V and 6 bases for J; bases not matched to a gene: 16. This CDR3 reads CASATSGSYVSSEQYF. The DNA for the CDR3 is TGTGCCAGCGCGACTAGCGGGAGTTATGTGTCTAGCGAGCAGTACTTC.